The 17 T cell receptor beta chains below come from one sample, sequenced in a study of OX40 agonist ivuxolimab in advanced cancers. Profiled with immunoSEQ multiplex PCR; TCRdb holds only in-frame clones, not every one. The profile covers about 90,000 clones, with approximately 85% appearing a single time and around 0.2% taken by the ten largest. Sequencing used CD4+ or CD8+ T cells sorted from blood, obtained in a trial of the OX40 agonist ivuxolimab. All receptors come from an adult with an advanced solid tumor such as melanoma, head and neck, liver or kidney cancer.

This chain links TRBV5-1 with TRBJ1-6; 8 nucleotides agree with TRBD1. Germline V gene lookup returns CDR1 SGHRS and CDR2 YFSETQ. Germline trimming cut 4 bases from V and 3 bases from J; bases unmatched to any gene: 9. The CDR3 is made up of 17 amino acids. CDR3 coding DNA: TGCGCCAGCAGCGGGGGGACAGGTGATCTCTATAATTCACCCCTCCACTTT. This sequence encodes CASSGGTGDLYNSPLHF.

This rearrangement joins TRBV25-1 to TRBJ2-3, with a possible D match to TRBD2 (6 bases). V was trimmed by 0 bases and J by 4 bases, leaving 17 bases between them. The CDR3 extends over 17 amino acids. In germline, CDR1 is MGHDK, CDR2 SYGVNS. The CDR3 DNA reads as TGTGCCAGCAGTGAATATCAGGGAGCGGGTGTAGCAGATACGCAGTATTTT. Translating it yields CASSEYQGAGVADTQYF.

The chain employs TRBV28 and TRBJ2-5, with 9 nucleotides matching TRBD1. This CDR3 has 16 residues. Germline V gene sequence: CDR1 MDHEN, CDR2 SYDVKM. V trimming: 4 bases; J trimming: 4 bases; junction bases outside the gene matches: 10. The CDR3 spells CASSSQQGAQLETQYF. The CDR3 nucleotides are TGTGCCAGCAGTTCTCAACAGGGGGCGCAATTAGAGACCCAGTACTTC.

This clone was detected only a few times. The rearrangement joins TRBV27 to TRBJ1-1, with TRBD1 matching over 7 bases. The germline V gene encodes CDR1 MNHEY and CDR2 SMNVEV (reference sequence). The CDR3 is 13 residues long. J gave up 11 bases and V 6 bases, and 12 bases lay outside the gene matches. The CDR3 region is CASSSETGIGAFF. The DNA of the CDR3 is TGTGCCAGCAGCTCCGAGACAGGGATTGGGGCTTTCTTT.

The rearrangement joins TRBV4-2 to TRBJ2-7; possible D gene TRBD1, 6 bases. The germline V gene has CDR1 LGHNA and CDR2 YNFKEQ. This CDR3 is built from 18 residues. V was pared by 1 base and J by 4 bases, with 23 bases between. CDR3: CASSQAGQGTSGRYEQYF. Written as DNA, the CDR3 is TGTGCCAGCAGCCAAGCCGGGCAGGGGACATCGGGTCGATACGAGCAGTACTTC.

The gene calls are TRBV30 and TRBJ2-3, with D possibly being TRBD1 (6 bases). This CDR3 is built from 11 residues. Per germline, CDR1 GTSNPN and CDR2 SVGIG (reference sequence). V shed 5 bases and J shed 5 bases, with 8 bases lying between them. CDR3 amino acids: CAWGGLDTQYF. CDR3 nucleotide sequence: TGTGCCTGGGGGGGCCTAGATACGCAGTATTTT.

This sequence joins TRBV30 and TRBJ1-3; 8 positions match TRBD1. Germline V gene lookup returns CDR1 GTSNPN and CDR2 SVGIG (reference sequence). After removal of 3 bases from V and 0 bases from J, the junction contained 4 bases not matched to a gene. The CDR3 runs 15 residues. The CDR3 DNA sequence: TGTGCCTGGAGCACCGGGACAGGCTCTGGAAACACCATATATTTT. It encodes CAWSTGTGSGNTIYF.

This clone turned up a few times. The junction shows a germline mismatch at one end, possibly a read error. The chain is built from TRBV28 and TRBJ2-5; TRBD2 matches 10 bases. The germline V gene has CDR1 MDHEN and CDR2 SYDVKM. The CDR3 is made up of 13 amino acids. CDR3 in DNA: TGTGCCGGCAGCGGGGGGGGTATAGAGACCCAGTACTTC. Translated: CAGSGGGIETQYF.

With regard to this clone: Mismatch with germline at one junction end may stem from a read error. The chain recombines TRBV4-3 with TRBJ1-4, with 7 bases matching TRBD1. CDR3 length equals 14 residues. Germline loops: CDR1 LGHNA, CDR2 YSLEER. CDR3 sequence (DNA): TGCGCCAGCAGCCAAGATTCCCCAGGACAGGCGACCTTCTTT. Translation gives CASSQDSPGQATFF.

CDR3 DNA sequence: TGTGCCAGCAGTTTGGGGGGTTACGAGCAGTACGTC. Translated: CASSLGGYEQYV. This chain joins TRBV28 and TRBJ2-7; TRBD2 might be the D (6 bases). The germline CDR1 and CDR2 sequences are MDHEN and SYDVKM. The CDR3 length is 12 residues. Trimming took 3 bases from V and 4 from J, leaving 7 bases between them.

The J gene is TRBJ2-1, the V gene TRBV10-1, with 11 bases lining up with TRBD2. Germline CDR1 and CDR2: WNHNN and SYGVQD (reference sequence). This CDR3 contains 16 residues. The J segment lost 13 bases and the V segment lost 0 bases, leaving 11 bases of the junction unmatched. This CDR3 is CASSESVLAGANVQFF. The CDR3 coding sequence is TGCGCCAGCAGTGAGTCGGTACTAGCGGGGGCAAATGTACAGTTCTTC.

This clone was recorded a few times. The J gene is TRBJ2-7, the V gene TRBV7-7; tentatively, D is TRBD2 (6 bases). Germline V CDR1 and CDR2: SSHAT, FNYEAQ (reference sequence). The CDR3 loop spans 16 amino acids. CDR3: CASSLPLGRLVYEQYV. In nucleotides, the CDR3 is TGTGCTAGCAGCTTACCCCTCGGGCGACTAGTCTACGAGCAGTACGTC.

The rearrangement joins TRBV7-6 to TRBJ1-4; TRBD1 aligns across 7 bases. V was pared by 4 bases and J by 3 bases, with 5 bases of the junction left unmatched. CDR1 SGHVS and CDR2 FNYEAQ come from the germline V gene. The CDR3 totals 15 residues. Written as DNA, the CDR3 is TGTGCCAGCAGCTCACAGGGGATCCCTAATGAAAAACTGTTTTTT. This gives the protein CASSSQGIPNEKLFF. Variable domain in full (rest from reference TRBV7-6 and TRBJ1-4): GAGVSQSPRYKVTKRGQDVALRCDPISGHVSLYWYRQALGQGPEFLTYFNYEAQQDKSGLPNDRFSAERPEGSISTLTIQRTEQRDSAMYRCASSSQGIPNEKLFFGSGTQLSVL.

This clone was picked up a small number of times. This chain connects TRBV7-6 to TRBJ2-1, with 7 bases fitting TRBD1. The CDR3 length is 17 residues. Germline CDR1 and CDR2: SGHVS and FNYEAQ. The V segment lost 0 bases and the J segment 2 bases; nucleotides outside the gene matches: 7. The CDR3 loop is CASSLALGQETYNEQFF. Here the CDR3 DNA reads TGTGCCAGCAGCTTAGCCCTCGGACAGGAAACCTACAATGAGCAGTTCTTC.

The genes are TRBV7-9 and TRBJ2-7, with unresolved D. The CDR3 has 13 residues. Germline V lookup: CDR1 SEHNR, CDR2 FQNEAQ (reference sequence). V was cut by 1 base and J by 7 bases, with 11 bases left in between. Here the CDR3 reads CASSLERSGEQYF. The CDR3 nucleotides read TGTGCCAGCAGCTTAGAGAGGTCCGGGGAGCAGTACTTC.

CDR3 nucleotide sequence: TGTGCCAGCAGCCCCGAGACAGGTACAACGGAGCAGTACTTC. Its translation is CASSPETGTTEQYF. The chain employs TRBV11-3 and TRBJ2-7, with a weak D call TRBD1 (6 bases). CDR1 and CDR2 (germline): SGHNT, YENEEA. V was pared by 5 bases and J by 7 bases, with 18 bases between. The CDR3 has 14 residues. The whole variable domain, remainder taken from reference TRBV11-3 and TRBJ2-7, is EAGVVQSPRYKIIEKKQPVAFWCNPISGHNTLYWYLQNLGQGPELLIRYENEEAVDDSQLPKDRFSAERLKGVDSTLKIQPAELGDSAVYLCASSPETGTTEQYFGPGTRLTVT.

This clone was seen only a few times. The V gene is TRBV5-6, the J gene TRBJ1-2; possibly TRBD1 for D (6 bases). Germline assignment: CDR1 SGHDT and CDR2 YYEEEE. CDR3 length equals 15 residues. With 4 bases removed from V and 3 bases from J, the gap between germline ends came to 16 bases. The CDR3 reads CASSLSPQGDYGYTF. The CDR3 bases are TGTGCCAGCAGCCTCTCCCCACAGGGTGACTATGGCTACACCTTC.